The 7 T cell receptor beta chains presented below share a single source sample, sequenced in a study of blood T cell repertoires in COVID-19. Sequencing used immunoSEQ multiplex PCR; TCRdb keeps in-frame clones, though not all of them. The sample contains about 440,000 clones, nearly 90% of which appear only once. The sequencing input was PBMCs or T cells enriched from blood (not recorded which). The receptors were sampled from a woman younger than 30 with acute COVID-19.

V usage is TRBV6-5 and J usage is TRBJ2-7; TRBD2 is a possible D gene (7 bases). Between the trimmed V and J ends, which lost 7 bases and 3 bases, there was a span of 16 bases. The CDR3 has 14 amino acids. Germline V gene sequence: CDR1 MNHEY, CDR2 SVGAGI. CDR3 loop: CASMAVGGGYEQYF. CDR3 coding DNA: TGTGCCAGCATGGCCGTAGGGGGGGGCTACGAGCAGTACTTC.

To note about this clone: This same CDR3 is encoded by further DNA sequences in the sample. The chain's CDR3 is CASSEGGNYGYTF. CDR3 coding DNA: TGCGCCAGCAGTGAGGGGGGGAACTATGGCTACACCTTC. The chain combines TRBV10-2 with TRBJ1-2; TRBD1 is a possible D gene (5 bases). V lost 2 bases and J lost 2, with 6 bases in between. Germline CDR1 WSHSY, CDR2 SAAADI. CDR3 length: 13 residues.

This sequence joins TRBV4-1 and TRBJ2-7; TRBD2 matches at 8 bases. Trimming at V came to 0 bases and at J to 3 bases, leaving 1 base not matched to a gene. CDR1 MGHRA and CDR2 YSYEKL come from the germline V gene. CDR3 size: 14 residues. CDR3 coding DNA: TGCGCCAGCAGCCAAGAGACTAGCGTCTACGAGCAGTACTTC. It specifies CASSQETSVYEQYF.

The chain is built from TRBV6-5 and TRBJ2-7; TRBD1 agrees at 9 bases. CDR1 and CDR2 (germline): MNHEY, SVGAGI. CDR3 size: 15 residues. J was trimmed by 2 bases and V by 2 bases; bases with no gene match: 4. The CDR3 loop is CASSYGGQGTYEQYF. Written as DNA, the CDR3 is TGTGCCAGCAGTTACGGGGGACAGGGCACCTACGAGCAGTACTTC.

This clone was detected once. The chain links TRBV6-5 to TRBJ2-7; 8 bases match TRBD2. Germline CDR1 MNHEY, CDR2 SVGAGI. CDR3 length equals 15 residues. Unmatched junction bases numbered 8, after V lost 0 bases and J lost 7 bases. CDR3 bases: TGTGCCAGCAGTTACTCGGGGACGGGAGGGCTGGAGCAGTACTTC. Translation: CASSYSGTGGLEQYF.

The chain joins TRBV4-1 to TRBJ2-1; TRBD2 matches 7 bases. The V and J ends lost 0 bases and 4 bases, in that order; junction bases with no gene match: 6. The CDR3 extends over 16 amino acids. Germline V lookup: CDR1 MGHRA, CDR2 YSYEKL. CDR3 loop: CASSQDSSGPYNEQFF. Written as DNA, the CDR3 is TGCGCCAGCAGCCAAGACTCTAGCGGACCTTACAATGAGCAGTTCTTC.

Comments on this clone: The same CDR3 can be traced to other DNA sequences in this sample. The gene calls are TRBV29-1 and TRBJ1-1, with 8 positions matching TRBD1. V trimming: 6 bases; J trimming: 4 bases; junction bases outside the gene matches: 4. Per germline, CDR1 SQVTM and CDR2 ANQGSEA. The CDR3 consists of 12 residues. CDR3 sequence reads: CSVETGGTEAFF. CDR3 DNA: TGCAGCGTGGAAACAGGGGGCACTGAAGCTTTCTTT. Complete variable domain (other parts from reference TRBV29-1 and TRBJ1-1): SAVISQKPSRDICQRGTSLTIQCQVDSQVTMMFWYRQQPGQSLTLIATANQGSEATYESGFVIDKFPISRPNLTFSTLTVSNMSPEDSSIYLCSVETGGTEAFFGQGTRLTVV.